This T cell receptor (beta chain) was found in a study of blood T cells in healthy people across ages (dated by TCRdb to the mid-2010s). Concerning the study at large: In model experiments, template switching captured about one uniquely barcoded TCR beta cDNA molecule for every two T cells. The donors were split into four age groups: young (average 16 years), middle-aged (around 40), aged (over 55) and long-lived (roughly 77). Using deep sequencing normalized with unique cDNA molecular identifiers, the study measured how TCR beta repertoire diversity changes with age. The study analyzed two additional independent replicas of 1 million unique cDNA reads from the same blood draw for two donors, one aged 18 to 30 and one aged 80 or older. Broad study findings and their caveats: Observed TCR beta diversity per million T cells fell roughly linearly with age, and a significant reduction was already apparent by age roughly 41. Conclusive comparison of naive and antigen-experienced compartments was prevented by the profiling of bulk unsorted PBMCs. Estimates of total diversity based on one million sequenced T cells were regarded as lower bounds and as underestimates. There was a strong correlation between observed TCR beta diversity and the percentage of naive T cells measured by flow cytometry. Compared with the aged group, the long-lived group had more naive CD4+ T cells, fewer expanded clones and increased TCR diversity, a pattern suggesting age selection. Donor CMV infection status was unknown, potentially confounding age-related changes in expanded clonotypes.

From its cysteine to its phenylalanine, the CDR3 spans 15 amino acids. Here the CDR3 DNA is all that survives: 45 bases in frame from base 1. A distance of 6 bases separates the germline ends of V and J, which lose 1 base and 0 bases respectively. The germline V gene encodes CDR1 SGHTA and CDR2 FQGNSA. In the case of this clonotype: Its antigen has not been determined. Base qualities are not at hand, and no much larger clone is one base apart.

Donors were 30 to 45 systemically healthy Caucasian individuals from Russia aged roughly 6 to 90 years. Roughly 10 milliliters of peripheral blood were drawn from each donor into EDTA-treated Vacutainer tubes. Ficoll-Paque density-gradient centrifugation was used to isolate PBMCs, with at least 6.5 million per sample. Trizol reagent was used to extract total RNA from the PBMCs, yielding at least 5.5 micrograms per sample. For every donor, flow cytometry on a PBMC aliquot measured the percentage of naive CD45RAhigh/CD27high T cells. Libraries were prepared through 5' RACE. TCRdb records Illumina HiSeq 2500 as the sequencer. A second roughly 6 to 11 cycle PCR used a sample-barcoded 5' primer and a J-beta primer mix. A template-switch 5' adaptor carrying 12 random nucleotides introduced a unique molecular identifier onto each TCR beta cDNA molecule. At least 2.5 million CDR3-containing paired-end reads were obtained from each sample. The Mint cDNA synthesis kit, primed by a TRBC-specific oligonucleotide, was used to synthesize first-strand cDNA from all RNA. All cDNA was treated with uracil-DNA glycosylase and then went through a first 18-cycle PCR with the universal primers M1SS and BC2_uni_R. As for how the authors treated the data: For normalization, 1 million high-quality reads, each with a distinct molecular identifier, were randomly selected from each sample. Instead of being binned into consensus sequences, reads with shared molecular identifiers were discarded. CDR3 identification, clonotype clustering and error correction used MiTCR with a Q25 quality threshold and the strictest error-elimination algorithm. A nonparametric unseen species model with Euler transformation was used to estimate a lower bound on total TCR beta diversity. TCRdb trimmed public reads at Q25 via fastp, called clones via MiXCR and kept in-frame beta chains. Identical CDR3 protein sequences are pooled into one entry, listed with their most common genes and DNA. These V and J calls rely on TCRdb rather than the paper's analysis. Within this sample are around 1,000,000 distinct CDR3 sequences, with under 30% of them counted one time only. Jointly, the top ten make up around 0.75% of the sample.

A further study also used this sample, focusing on T cells of mothers and their children. From that second study: Nine systemically healthy Caucasian individuals served as donors, namely three mothers together with their six children. cDNA synthesis used all of the extracted RNA, with 1.5 ug of RNA in each 15 ul reaction. In the second PCR, the M1S primer added sample barcodes and 2-4 random nucleotides. Over 9.5 million TCR beta CDR3 reads were obtained for each mother, and approximately 3 million reads were obtained for each child. Thymic selection shapes the output of TCR recombination in a similar way in related and unrelated pairs, and inherited differences have a minor effect. Normalized repertoire overlap was always found to be slightly, but never significantly, higher in related mother-child pairs than in unrelated mother-child pairs. No persistent microchimeric T cell clones were detected, at a sensitivity of roughly 100 clones per million clonotypes. The study used deep NGS to compare TCR beta repertoires of mothers and children, seeking features distinguishing related mother-child pairs from unrelated individuals. Mothers averaged about 40 +/- 4 years of age and children averaged around 10 +/- 4 years. After adapter ligation was performed with NEBNext reagents, the libraries were sequenced on an Illumina HiSeq 2000 with 100+100 nt paired-end reads. Mother and child libraries were prepared a month apart and sequenced in separate runs to prevent cross-contamination. For each donor, somewhere between about 500,000 and 2,000,000 distinct TCR beta clonotypes were identified. Naive TCR beta clonotypes were estimated from low-frequency clonotypes matched to each donor's FACS-determined naive share, without sorting.

The TCR sequence derives from a girl aged 2-10 years in good health. What was sequenced was blood. The rearrangement combines TRBV7-2 with TRBJ2-2; the D segment cannot be called with confidence. The CDR3 region reads CASSLEVANTGELFF. The DNA is as follows: TGTGCCAGCAGCTTAGAGGTGGCGAACACCGGGGAGCTGTTTTTT.